The source of this TCR beta chain is a study of blood T cell repertoires in COVID-19. About the study: Samples taken during acute and convalescent COVID-19 were collected in the United States, Italy and Spain.

The length of the CDR3 is 16 residues. The V end lost 4 bases, the J end lost 7 bases, and 21 bases lay between the germline ends. The assay was immunoSEQ multiplex PCR, and TCRdb's table has in-frame clones only and misses some. The sample gives about 130,000 clones, roughly 86% of which show up once; 13% is in the top ten. This chain links TRBV5-3 with TRBJ2-1; tentatively, D is TRBD1 (8 bases). TRBV5-3 is recorded as an ORF, its role being uncertain. Sequencing was carried out using peripheral blood. This clonotype was sampled from a human donor in a cohort sampled during active COVID-19. Here the CDR3 DNA reads TGTGCCAGAAGCCCACTGGACAGGGAGGGGTGGAATGAGCAGTTCTTC. It specifies CARSPLDREGWNEQFF.